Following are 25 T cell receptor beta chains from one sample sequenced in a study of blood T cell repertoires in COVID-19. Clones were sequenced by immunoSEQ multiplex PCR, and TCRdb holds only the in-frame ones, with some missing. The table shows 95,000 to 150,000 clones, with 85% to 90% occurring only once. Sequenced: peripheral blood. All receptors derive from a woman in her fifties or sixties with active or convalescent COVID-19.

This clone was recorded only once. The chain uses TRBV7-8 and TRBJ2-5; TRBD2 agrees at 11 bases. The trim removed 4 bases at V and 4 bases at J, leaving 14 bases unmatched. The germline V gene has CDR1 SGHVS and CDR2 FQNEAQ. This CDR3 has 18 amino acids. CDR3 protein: CASSWGTIAGGPGETQYF. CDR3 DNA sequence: TGTGCCAGCAGCTGGGGAACCATAGCGGGAGGGCCGGGAGAGACCCAGTACTTC.

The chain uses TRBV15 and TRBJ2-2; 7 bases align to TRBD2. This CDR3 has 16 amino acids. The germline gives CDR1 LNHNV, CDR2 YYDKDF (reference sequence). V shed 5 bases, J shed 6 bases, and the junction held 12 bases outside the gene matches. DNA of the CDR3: TGTGCCACCAGCGTCCGGGGGAGGGTCGAAGCCGGGGAGCTGTTTTTT. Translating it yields CATSVRGRVEAGELFF.

The CDR3 DNA follows: TGCAGCGTTGAATGGTGGCAGGGAAATGGCTACACCTTC. Its protein product is CSVEWWQGNGYTF. The genes are TRBV29-1 and TRBJ1-2; D is possibly TRBD1 (5 bases). Germline V gene lookup returns CDR1 SQVTM and CDR2 ANQGSEA. Between the trimmed V and J ends, which lost 2 bases and 6 bases, there was a span of 13 bases. The CDR3 is 13 residues long.

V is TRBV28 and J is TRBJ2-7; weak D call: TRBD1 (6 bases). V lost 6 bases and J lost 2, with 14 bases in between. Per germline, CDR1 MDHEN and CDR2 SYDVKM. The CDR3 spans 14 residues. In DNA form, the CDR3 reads TGTGCCAGCAGACGGTGGGACAATACCTACGAGCAGTACTTC. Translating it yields CASRRWDNTYEQYF.

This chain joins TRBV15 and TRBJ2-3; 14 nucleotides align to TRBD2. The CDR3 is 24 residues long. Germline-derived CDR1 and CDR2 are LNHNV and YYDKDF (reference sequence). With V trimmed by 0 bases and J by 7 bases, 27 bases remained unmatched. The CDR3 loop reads CATSRDLFPEETSGRAYIENTQYF. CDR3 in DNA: TGTGCCACCAGCAGAGATTTATTCCCCGAAGAGACTAGCGGGAGGGCCTATATTGAGAATACGCAGTATTTT.

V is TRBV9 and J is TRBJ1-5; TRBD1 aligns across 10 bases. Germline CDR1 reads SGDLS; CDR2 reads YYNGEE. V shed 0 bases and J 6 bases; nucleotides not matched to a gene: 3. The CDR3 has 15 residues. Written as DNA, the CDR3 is TGTGCCAGCAGCGTAGGACAGGGGGCGCGTCAGCCCCAGCATTTT. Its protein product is CASSVGQGARQPQHF.

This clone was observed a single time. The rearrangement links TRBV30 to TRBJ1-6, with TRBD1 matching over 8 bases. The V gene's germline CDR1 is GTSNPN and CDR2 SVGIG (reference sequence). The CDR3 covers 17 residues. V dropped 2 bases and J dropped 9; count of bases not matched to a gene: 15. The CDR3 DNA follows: TGTGCCTGGAGTCCCGGACAGGGCCTACGTTATGGTTCACCCCTCCACTTT. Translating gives CAWSPGQGLRYGSPLHF.

DNA of the CDR3: TGTGCCTGGAGTGTAGCCCCCTCTGGAAACACCATATATTTT. Amino acids: CAWSVAPSGNTIYF. This chain joins TRBV30 and TRBJ1-3, with no clear D. Germline loops: CDR1 GTSNPN, CDR2 SVGIG (reference sequence). The length of the CDR3 is 14 residues. The V and J ends lost 0 bases and 0 bases respectively, with 6 bases between them.

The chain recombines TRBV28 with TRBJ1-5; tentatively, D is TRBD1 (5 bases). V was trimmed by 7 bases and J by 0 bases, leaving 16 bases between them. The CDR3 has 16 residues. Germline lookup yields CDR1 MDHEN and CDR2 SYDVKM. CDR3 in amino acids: CASNGGRIYSNQPQHF. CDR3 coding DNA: TGTGCCAGCAACGGGGGGAGAATTTATAGCAATCAGCCCCAGCATTTT.

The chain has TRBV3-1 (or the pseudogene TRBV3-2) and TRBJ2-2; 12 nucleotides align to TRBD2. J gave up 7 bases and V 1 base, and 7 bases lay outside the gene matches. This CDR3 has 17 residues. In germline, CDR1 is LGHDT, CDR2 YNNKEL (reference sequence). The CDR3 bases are TGTGCCAGCAGCCAAGGGACTAGCGGGATTAGGAACGGGGAGCTGTTTTTT. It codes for CASSQGTSGIRNGELFF.

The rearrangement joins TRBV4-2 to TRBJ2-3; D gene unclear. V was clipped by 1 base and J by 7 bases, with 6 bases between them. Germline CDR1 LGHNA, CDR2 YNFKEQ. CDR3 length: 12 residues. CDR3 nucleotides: TGTGCCAGCAGCCAAGGGGCAAATACGCAGTATTTT. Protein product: CASSQGANTQYF.

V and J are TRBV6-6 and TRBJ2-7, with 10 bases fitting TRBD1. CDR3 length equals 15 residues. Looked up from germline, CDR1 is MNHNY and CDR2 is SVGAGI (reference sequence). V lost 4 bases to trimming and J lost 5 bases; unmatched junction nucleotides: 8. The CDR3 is CASSWRTGTGDEQYF. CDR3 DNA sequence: TGTGCCAGCAGTTGGAGAACCGGGACAGGGGACGAGCAGTACTTC.

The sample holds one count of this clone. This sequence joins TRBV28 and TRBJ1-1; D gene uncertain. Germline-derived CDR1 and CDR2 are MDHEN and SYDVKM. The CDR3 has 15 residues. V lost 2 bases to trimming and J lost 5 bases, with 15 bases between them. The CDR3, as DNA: TGTGCCAGCAGTTTAGTGAGGGAAACATCGACTGAAGCTTTCTTT. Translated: CASSLVRETSTEAFF.

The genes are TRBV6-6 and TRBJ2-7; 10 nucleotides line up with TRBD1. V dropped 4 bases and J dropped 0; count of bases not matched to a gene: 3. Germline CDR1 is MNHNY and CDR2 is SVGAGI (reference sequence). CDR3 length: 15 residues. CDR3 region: CASSSTGGPSYEQYF. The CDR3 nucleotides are TGTGCCAGCAGTTCGACAGGGGGCCCCTCCTACGAGCAGTACTTC.

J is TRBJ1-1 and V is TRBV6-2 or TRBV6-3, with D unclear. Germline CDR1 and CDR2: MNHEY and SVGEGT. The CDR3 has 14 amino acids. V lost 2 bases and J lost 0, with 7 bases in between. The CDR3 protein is CASSYEIMNTEAFF. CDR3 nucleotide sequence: TGTGCCAGCAGTTACGAGATCATGAACACTGAAGCTTTCTTT.

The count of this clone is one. The CDR3 nucleotides read TGTGCCAGCGCATTCCAGGGGGTAGCTTTCTTT. This translates into CASAFQGVAFF. The V gene is TRBV28, the J gene TRBJ1-1; TRBD1 aligns across 7 bases. After removal of 8 bases from V and 10 bases from J, the junction contained 7 bases not matched to a gene. Germline assignment: CDR1 MDHEN and CDR2 SYDVKM. The length of the CDR3 is 11 residues. Looking up the rest from reference TRBV28 and TRBJ1-1 gives the full variable domain: DVKVTQSSRYLVKRTGEKVFLECVQDMDHENMFWYRQDPGLGLRLIYFSYDVKMKEKGDIPEGYSVSREKKERFSLILESASTNQTSMYLCASAFQGVAFFGQGTRLTVV.

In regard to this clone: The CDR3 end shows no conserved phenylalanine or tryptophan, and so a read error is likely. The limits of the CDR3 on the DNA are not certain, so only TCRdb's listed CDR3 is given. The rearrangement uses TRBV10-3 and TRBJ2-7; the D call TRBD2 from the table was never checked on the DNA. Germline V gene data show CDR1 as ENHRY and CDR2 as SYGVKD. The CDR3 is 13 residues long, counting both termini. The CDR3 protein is CAISFRTSGRLDL.

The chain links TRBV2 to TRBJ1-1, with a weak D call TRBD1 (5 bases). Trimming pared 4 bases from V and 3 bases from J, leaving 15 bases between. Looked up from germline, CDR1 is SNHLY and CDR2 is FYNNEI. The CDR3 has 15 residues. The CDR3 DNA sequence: TGTGCCAGCAGTGGGGGACTGGGCAGGGACACTGAAGCTTTCTTT. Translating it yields CASSGGLGRDTEAFF. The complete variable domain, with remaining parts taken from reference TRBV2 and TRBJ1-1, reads EPEVTQTPSHQVTQMGQEVILRCVPISNHLYFYWYRQILGQKVEFLVSFYNNEISEKSEIFDDQFSVERPDGSNFTLKIRSTKLEDSAMYFCASSGGLGRDTEAFFGQGTRLTVV.

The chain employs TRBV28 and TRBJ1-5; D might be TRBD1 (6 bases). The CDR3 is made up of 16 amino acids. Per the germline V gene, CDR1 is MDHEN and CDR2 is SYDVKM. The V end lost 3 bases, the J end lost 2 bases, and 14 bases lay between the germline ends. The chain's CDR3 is CASSFRRGGRNQPQHF. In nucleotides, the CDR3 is TGTGCCAGCAGTTTCCGCAGGGGCGGCCGCAATCAGCCCCAGCATTTT.

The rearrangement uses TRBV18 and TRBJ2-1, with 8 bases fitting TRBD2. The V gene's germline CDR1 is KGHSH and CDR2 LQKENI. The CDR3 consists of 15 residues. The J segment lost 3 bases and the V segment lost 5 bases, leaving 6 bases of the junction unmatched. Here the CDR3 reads CASSTSGRGYNEQFF. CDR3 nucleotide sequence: TGTGCCAGCTCAACGAGCGGGAGAGGCTACAATGAGCAGTTCTTC. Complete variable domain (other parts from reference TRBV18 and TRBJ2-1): NAGVMQNPRHLVRRRGQEARLRCSPMKGHSHVYWYRQLPEEGLKFMVYLQKENIIDESGMPKERFSAEFPKEGPSILRIQQVVRGDSAAYFCASSTSGRGYNEQFFGPGTRLTVL.

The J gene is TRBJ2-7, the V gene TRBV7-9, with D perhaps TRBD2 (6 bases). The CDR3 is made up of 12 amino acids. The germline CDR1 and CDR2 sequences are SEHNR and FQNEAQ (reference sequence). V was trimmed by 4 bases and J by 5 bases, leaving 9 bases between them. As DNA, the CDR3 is TGTGCCAGCAGCTCCTGGGGGGACGAGCAGTACTTC. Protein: CASSSWGDEQYF.

CDR3 nucleotides: TGTGCCAGCAGCGTAGAACCCGTTCGGGAGGTGGACGAGCAGTACTTC. This codes for CASSVEPVREVDEQYF. This sequence joins TRBV9 and TRBJ2-7, with 7 bases fitting TRBD2. Per the germline V gene, CDR1 is SGDLS and CDR2 is YYNGEE. The CDR3 spans 16 residues. V shed 0 bases, J shed 5 bases, and the junction held 11 bases outside the gene matches.

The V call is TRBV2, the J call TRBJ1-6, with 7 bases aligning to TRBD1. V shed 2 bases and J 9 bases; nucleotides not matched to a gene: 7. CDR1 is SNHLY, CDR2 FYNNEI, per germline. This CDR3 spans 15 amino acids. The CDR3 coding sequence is TGTGCCAGCAGTGAAAGGCAGGGGGTGGGTTCACCCCTCCACTTT. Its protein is CASSERQGVGSPLHF. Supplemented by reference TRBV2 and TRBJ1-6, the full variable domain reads EPEVTQTPSHQVTQMGQEVILRCVPISNHLYFYWYRQILGQKVEFLVSFYNNEISEKSEIFDDQFSVERPDGSNFTLKIRSTKLEDSAMYFCASSERQGVGSPLHFGNGTRLTVT.

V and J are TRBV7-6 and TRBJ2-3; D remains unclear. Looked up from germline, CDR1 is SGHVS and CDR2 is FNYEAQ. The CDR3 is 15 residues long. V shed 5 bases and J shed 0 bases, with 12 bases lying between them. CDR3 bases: TGTGCCAGCAGCCGCGAACCCAAAAGCACAGATACGCAGTATTTT. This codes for CASSREPKSTDTQYF. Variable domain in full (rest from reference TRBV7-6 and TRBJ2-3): GAGVSQSPRYKVTKRGQDVALRCDPISGHVSLYWYRQALGQGPEFLTYFNYEAQQDKSGLPNDRFSAERPEGSISTLTIQRTEQRDSAMYRCASSREPKSTDTQYFGPGTRLTVL.

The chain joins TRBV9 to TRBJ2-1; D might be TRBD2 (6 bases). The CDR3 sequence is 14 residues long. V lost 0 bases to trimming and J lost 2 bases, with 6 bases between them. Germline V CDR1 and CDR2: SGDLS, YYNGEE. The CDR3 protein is CASSVGGTYNEQFF. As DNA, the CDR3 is TGTGCCAGCAGCGTAGGCGGGACCTACAATGAGCAGTTCTTC.